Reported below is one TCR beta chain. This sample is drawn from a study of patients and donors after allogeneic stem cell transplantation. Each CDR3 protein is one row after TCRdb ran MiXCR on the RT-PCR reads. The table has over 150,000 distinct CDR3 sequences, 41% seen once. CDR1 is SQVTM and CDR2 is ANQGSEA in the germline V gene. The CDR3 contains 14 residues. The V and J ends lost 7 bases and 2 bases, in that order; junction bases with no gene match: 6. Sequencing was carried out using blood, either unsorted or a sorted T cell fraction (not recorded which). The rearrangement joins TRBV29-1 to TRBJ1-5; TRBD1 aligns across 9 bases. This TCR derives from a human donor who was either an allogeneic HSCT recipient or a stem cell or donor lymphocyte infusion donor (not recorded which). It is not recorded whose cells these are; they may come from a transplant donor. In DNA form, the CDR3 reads TGCAGCGCTGCATGGACAGGGGGCAATCAGCCCCAGCATTTT. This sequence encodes CSAAWTGGNQPQHF.